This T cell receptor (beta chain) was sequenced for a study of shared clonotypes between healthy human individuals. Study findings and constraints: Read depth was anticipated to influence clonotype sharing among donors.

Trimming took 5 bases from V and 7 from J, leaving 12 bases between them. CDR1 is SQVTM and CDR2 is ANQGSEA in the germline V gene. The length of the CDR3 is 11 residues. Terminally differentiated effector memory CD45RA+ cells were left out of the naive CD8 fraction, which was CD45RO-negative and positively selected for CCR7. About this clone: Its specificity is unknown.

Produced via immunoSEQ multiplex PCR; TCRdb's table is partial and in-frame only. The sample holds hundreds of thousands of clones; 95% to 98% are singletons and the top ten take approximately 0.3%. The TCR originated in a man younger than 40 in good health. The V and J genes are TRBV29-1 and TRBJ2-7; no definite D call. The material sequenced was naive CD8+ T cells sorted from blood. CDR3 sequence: CSVRALGEQYF. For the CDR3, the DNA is TGCAGCGTTAGGGCCTTGGGGGAGCAGTACTTC.